The 8 T cell receptor beta chains below all came from one sample that was sequenced in a study of cytomegalovirus exposure and HLA in healthy donors. With 60 Vbeta and 13 Jbeta primers, the PCR was carried out. Sequenced by immunoSEQ multiplex PCR; TCRdb stores in-frame clones only, minus some. The sample shows around 130,000 clones, more than 8% of them seen only once. Sequencing was carried out using PBMCs. The receptors derive from a man in his forties in good health and CMV-seronegative.

This clone occurred a few times. V and J are TRBV7-2 and TRBJ1-1, with D uncertain. The CDR3 runs 13 residues. The germline CDR1 and CDR2 sequences are SGHTA and FQGNSA. Trimming cost V 5 bases and J 4 bases, with 11 bases left between them. CDR3 sequence reads: CASSVDSGTEAFF. The CDR3 DNA is TGTGCCAGCAGCGTGGACTCCGGCACTGAAGCTTTCTTT.

The chain joins TRBV11-2 to TRBJ2-7, with D possibly matching TRBD1 (6 bases). The germline gives CDR1 SGHAT, CDR2 FQNNGV. The V gene lost 5 bases and the J gene lost 3 bases, with 17 bases spanning the gap. This CDR3 is 15 amino acids long. The CDR3 protein is CASSPPGHLRYEQYF. The CDR3 coding sequence is TGTGCCAGCAGCCCTCCGGGACACCTTCGCTACGAGCAGTACTTC.

This chain joins TRBV5-1 and TRBJ2-7; 10 nucleotides match TRBD1. Losses at the gene ends were 4 bases for V and 2 bases for J; bases not matched to a gene: 9. The length of the CDR3 is 16 residues. Germline V lookup: CDR1 SGHRS, CDR2 YFSETQ. The CDR3 loop is CASSGSTGGPAYEQYF. CDR3 coding DNA: TGCGCCAGCAGCGGGTCGACAGGGGGCCCAGCCTACGAGCAGTACTTC.

This clone occurred a few times. The rearrangement links TRBV19 to TRBJ2-5; weak D call: TRBD2 (5 bases). There are 11 residues in the CDR3. The V gene's germline CDR1 is LNHDA and CDR2 SQIVND (reference sequence). Trimming pared 5 bases from V and 4 bases from J, leaving 5 bases between. The CDR3 nucleotides are TGTGCCAGTAGTGAGGGAGAGACCCAGTACTTC. Translating it yields CASSEGETQYF.

This clone was observed a few times. The chain has TRBV19 and TRBJ2-5; D remains ambiguous. The V gene lost 6 bases and the J gene lost 4 bases, with 9 bases spanning the gap. CDR3 size: 12 residues. CDR1 and CDR2 from the germline V gene are LNHDA and SQIVND (reference sequence). DNA for the CDR3: TGTGCCAGTAGGCAGGCAGGAGAGACCCAGTACTTC. Translation: CASRQAGETQYF.

The CDR3 region has the DNA TGTGCCAGCGGACTAGCGGGGGGGCGGGGGCAGTTCTTC. Protein: CASGLAGGRGQFF. The chain uses TRBV7-8 and TRBJ2-1; TRBD2 matches 15 bases. The CDR3 sequence is 13 residues long. CDR1 and CDR2 (germline): SGHVS, FQNEAQ. With 8 bases clipped from V and 12 bases from J, the junction kept 5 bases outside the gene matches.

The chain has TRBV28 and TRBJ1-2; perhaps TRBD1 as D (6 bases). With 7 bases removed from V and 8 bases from J, the gap between germline ends came to 17 bases. CDR1 and CDR2 (germline): MDHEN, SYDVKM. The CDR3 runs to 13 residues. The CDR3 DNA reads as TGTGCCAGCACCCAACAGGGTTCTGGGGGCTACACCTTC. Translated, it gives CASTQQGSGGYTF.

The chain links TRBV4-3 to TRBJ2-1; 7 bases line up with TRBD1. Trimming removed 2 bases from V and 9 bases from J; junction bases left unmatched: 10. Looked up from germline, CDR1 is LGHNA and CDR2 is YSLEER. CDR3 length: 15 residues. The CDR3, as DNA: TGCGCCAGCAGCCAATGGACAGGTATGGACGGTGAGCAGTTCTTC. Its translation: CASSQWTGMDGEQFF.